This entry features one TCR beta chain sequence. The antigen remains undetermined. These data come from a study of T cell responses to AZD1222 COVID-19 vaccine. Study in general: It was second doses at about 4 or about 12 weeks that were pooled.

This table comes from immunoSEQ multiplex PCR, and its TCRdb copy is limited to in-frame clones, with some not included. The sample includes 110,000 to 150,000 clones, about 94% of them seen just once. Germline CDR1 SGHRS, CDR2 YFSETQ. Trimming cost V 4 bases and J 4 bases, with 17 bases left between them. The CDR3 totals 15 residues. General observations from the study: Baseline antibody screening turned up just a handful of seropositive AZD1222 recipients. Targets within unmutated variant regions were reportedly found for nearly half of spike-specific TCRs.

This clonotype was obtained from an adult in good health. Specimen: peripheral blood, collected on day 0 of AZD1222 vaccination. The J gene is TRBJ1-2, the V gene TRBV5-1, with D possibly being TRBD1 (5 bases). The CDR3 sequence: CASSTEGALSYGYTF. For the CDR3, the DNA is TGCGCCAGCAGCACCGAAGGGGCGCTGAGCTATGGCTACACCTTC.